Presented here are 14 T cell receptor beta chains from one specimen sequenced in a study of neurological immune-mediated disorders. TCRdb processed the 5' RACE reads anew with MiXCR; each CDR3 protein has one entry. Among about 19,000 distinct CDR3 sequences, more than 2% were seen once, and the ten largest hold under 7%. Sequencing used PBMCs. These TCRs come from a young woman with multiple sclerosis.

In this sample, this clonotype turned up many times. The rearrangement uses TRBV7-8 and TRBJ1-5; D unresolved. The germline V gene encodes CDR1 SGHVS and CDR2 FQNEAQ. Between the trimmed V and J ends, which lost 0 bases and 1 base, there was a span of 1 base. The CDR3 sequence is 13 residues long. The CDR3 DNA sequence: TGTGCCAGCAGCTTAGCGAGCAATCAGCCCCAGCATTTT. The encoded protein is CASSLASNQPQHF.

There are many counts of this clonotype. This rearrangement joins TRBV12-3 or TRBV12-4 to TRBJ1-1; 7 bases agree with TRBD1. The CDR3 has 14 residues. With 3 bases clipped from V and 1 base from J, the junction kept 2 bases outside the gene matches. The CDR3 is CASSFRTGNTEAFF. For the CDR3, the DNA is TGTGCCAGCAGTTTTCGGACAGGGAACACTGAAGCTTTCTTT.

The chain couples TRBV2 to TRBJ1-1, with D possibly being TRBD1 (6 bases). The CDR3 is 13 amino acids. Germline V gene lookup returns CDR1 SNHLY and CDR2 FYNNEI. V was clipped by 6 bases and J by 5 bases, with 13 bases between them. DNA of the CDR3: TGTGCCAGCAGATCCACAGGGCTTACTGAAGCTTTCTTT. This translates into CASRSTGLTEAFF.

This clonotype was seen many times. In DNA, the CDR3 is TGTGCCAGCTCTGGGGGAAAAGAGACCCAGTACTTC. Translation: CASSGGKETQYF. The rearrangement links TRBV18 to TRBJ2-5; TRBD1 or TRBD2 may be the D gene (5 bases each). Germline-derived CDR1 and CDR2 are KGHSH and LQKENI. V was pared by 6 bases and J by 3 bases, with 8 bases between. The CDR3 totals 12 residues.

At least ten counts were recorded for this clonotype. This chain links TRBV20-1 with TRBJ2-3, with 10 positions matching TRBD1. V lost 1 base to trimming and J lost 4 bases; unmatched junction nucleotides: 2. This CDR3 spans 14 amino acids. The germline V gene encodes CDR1 DFQATT and CDR2 SNEGSKA (reference sequence). CDR3 DNA: TGCAGTGCTAGAGTCGGGACAGGGGCAGATACGCAGTATTTT. Its translation is CSARVGTGADTQYF.

This clonotype is labeled as medium-sized. The chain couples TRBV12-3 or TRBV12-4 to TRBJ1-1; no definite D call. CDR3 length: 14 residues. V was shortened by 1 base and J by 5 bases, with 11 bases between the two germline ends. The CDR3 spells CASSLDGGRTEAFF. The CDR3 nucleotides are TGTGCCAGCAGTTTAGACGGCGGGAGGACTGAAGCTTTCTTT.

In this sample, this clonotype turned up many times. The chain has TRBV5-6 and TRBJ2-5, with D uncertain. The CDR3 runs to 12 residues. Germline V CDR1 and CDR2: SGHDT, YYEEEE. V was clipped by 2 bases and J by 5 bases, with 7 bases between them. CDR3 sequence reads: CASSLFRETQYF. Here the CDR3 DNA reads TGTGCCAGCAGCTTATTCAGGGAGACCCAGTACTTC.

This clonotype was counted many times. The CDR3 DNA follows: TGCAGTGCTAGAGATCGGGGCGGGACTACCTCCTACAATGAGCAGTTCTTC. This encodes CSARDRGGTTSYNEQFF. This chain joins TRBV20-1 and TRBJ2-1; TRBD2 aligns across 7 bases. Trimming at V came to 0 bases and at J to 0 bases, leaving 8 bases not matched to a gene. The CDR3 is made up of 17 amino acids. Per germline, CDR1 DFQATT and CDR2 SNEGSKA (reference sequence).

This clonotype has a count of ten or more. The J gene is TRBJ1-5, the V gene TRBV29-1; D perhaps matches TRBD1 (6 bases). V was pared by 5 bases and J by 2 bases, with 16 bases between. CDR1 is SQVTM, CDR2 ANQGSEA, per germline. The CDR3 runs 15 residues. The CDR3 DNA sequence: TGCAGCGTTAAGGCGGGGGGCGGCGGCAATCAGCCCCAGCATTTT. Amino acids: CSVKAGGGGNQPQHF.

The chain is built from TRBV7-9 and TRBJ2-5; possibly TRBD1 for D (6 bases). Germline lookup yields CDR1 SEHNR and CDR2 FQNEAQ (reference sequence). V was trimmed by 1 base and J by 2 bases, leaving 14 bases between them. This CDR3 comprises 16 residues. The CDR3 sequence: CASSLEGVRQQETQYF. CDR3 DNA sequence: TGTGCCAGCAGCTTAGAGGGGGTGAGGCAGCAAGAGACCCAGTACTTC.

This clonotype is categorized as medium-sized (0.01 to 0.1%). This chain joins TRBV24-1 and TRBJ2-1; 8 nucleotides align to TRBD2. Germline assignment: CDR1 KGHDR and CDR2 SFDVKD. Germline trimming cut 3 bases from V and 0 bases from J; bases unmatched to any gene: 6. The CDR3 totals 17 residues. CDR3 region: CATSDRGGGYSYNEQFF. In DNA, the CDR3 is TGTGCCACCAGTGATCGGGGCGGGGGGTACTCCTACAATGAGCAGTTCTTC.

In this sample, this clonotype turned up many times. The chain is built from TRBV12-3 or TRBV12-4 and TRBJ1-5; a weak D match, TRBD1 (5 bases). The CDR3 length is 15 residues. Between the trimmed V and J ends, which lost 3 bases and 2 bases, there was a span of 11 bases. The CDR3 region is CASSFRVEGNQPQHF. CDR3 DNA sequence: TGTGCCAGCAGTTTCAGGGTAGAGGGCAATCAGCCCCAGCATTTT.

This clonotype was seen repeatedly, ten times or more. This chain joins TRBV3-1 and TRBJ2-2; D is possibly TRBD1 (6 bases). V dropped 4 bases and J dropped 0 bases, with 12 bases sitting between them. In germline, CDR1 is LGHDT, CDR2 YNNKEL (reference sequence). CDR3 size: 16 residues. The CDR3 here is CASSPTGTTNTGELFF. Written as DNA, the CDR3 is TGTGCCAGCAGCCCGACCGGGACAACGAACACCGGGGAGCTGTTTTTT.

This clonotype has at least ten counts. V and J are TRBV20-1 and TRBJ1-1; maybe TRBD1 (5 bases). Germline assignment: CDR1 DFQATT and CDR2 SNEGSKA (reference sequence). This CDR3 is built from 16 residues. V was clipped by 0 bases and J by 11 bases, with 25 bases between them. The CDR3 nucleotides are TGCAGTGCTAGAGATCGGGGGAGAGGTTGGTCAGGAACGGCTTTCTTT. It translates to CSARDRGRGWSGTAFF.